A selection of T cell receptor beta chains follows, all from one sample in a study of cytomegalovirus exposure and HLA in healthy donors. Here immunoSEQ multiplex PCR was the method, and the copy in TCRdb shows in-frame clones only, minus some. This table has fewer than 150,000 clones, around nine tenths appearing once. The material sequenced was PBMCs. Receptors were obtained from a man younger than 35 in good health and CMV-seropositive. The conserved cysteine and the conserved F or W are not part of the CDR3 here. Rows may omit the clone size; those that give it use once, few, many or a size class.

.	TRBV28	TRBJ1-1	ASSQQGGMNTEAF
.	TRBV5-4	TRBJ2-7	ASSQGQGFSYEQY
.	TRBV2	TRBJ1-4	ASSQGQGFEKLF
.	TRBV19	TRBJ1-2	ASSISGGIYGYT
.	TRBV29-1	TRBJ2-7	SVGLFGGPGRDRGSYEQY
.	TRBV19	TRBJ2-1	ASRITSGGTNEQF
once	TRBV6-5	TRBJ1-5	ASRMGASSNQPQH
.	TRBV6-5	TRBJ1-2	ASSYSRRQTGYT
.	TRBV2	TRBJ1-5	ASSERDRATYSNQPQH
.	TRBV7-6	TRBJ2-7	ASSLEWDRGYEQY
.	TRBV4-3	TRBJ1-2	ASSPRGGGRQGTSNGYT
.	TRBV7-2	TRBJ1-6	ASSLVGWTGSYNSPLH
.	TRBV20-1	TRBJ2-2	SAQGPGELF
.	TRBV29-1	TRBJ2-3	SVSKAAETDTQY
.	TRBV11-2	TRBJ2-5	ASSTRTGIGETQY
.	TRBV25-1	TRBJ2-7	ASSEMDRTYEQY
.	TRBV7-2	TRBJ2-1	ASSPTSGGAVNEQF
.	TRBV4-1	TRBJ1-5	ASSQFTAINNQPQH
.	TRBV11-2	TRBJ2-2	ASRTAGAGELF
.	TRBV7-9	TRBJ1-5	ASSLGTFGQPQH
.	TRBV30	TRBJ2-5	AWSGGGRQTQY
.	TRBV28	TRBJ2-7	ASSPPHRGRYEQY
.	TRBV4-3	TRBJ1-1	ASSHFNWMENRSRTPNTEAF
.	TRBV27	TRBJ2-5	ASSGTGGFQETQY
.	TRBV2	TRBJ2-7	ASMGGQSRSSYEQY
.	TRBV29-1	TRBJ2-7	SGMTGTSYEQY
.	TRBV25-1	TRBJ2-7	ASIGTGGNEQY
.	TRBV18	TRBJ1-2	ASSPSGFQNYGYT
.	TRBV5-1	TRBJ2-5	ASSLEGTSGEQETQY
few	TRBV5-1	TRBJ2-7	ASSLARTGKSGEQY
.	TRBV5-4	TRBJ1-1	ASSFWRNTEAF
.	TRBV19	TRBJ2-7	ASSIGAWAIYEQY
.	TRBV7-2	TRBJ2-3	ASSFTGGTDTQY
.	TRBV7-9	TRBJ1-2	ASSLGTALGYT
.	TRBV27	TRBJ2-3	ASSLWSATDTDTQY
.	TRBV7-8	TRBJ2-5	ASSLAGGRMETQY
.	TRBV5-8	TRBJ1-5	ASSFGARQPQH
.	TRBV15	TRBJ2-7	ATSSTGTSYEQY
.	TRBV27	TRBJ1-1	ASSSRQGEAF
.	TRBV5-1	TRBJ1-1	ASSLSLGSTEAF
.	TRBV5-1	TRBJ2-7	ASSLASDYEQY
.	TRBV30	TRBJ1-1	AWNEPRRGQTEAF